This T cell receptor beta chain was observed in a study of beta chain features in type 1 diabetes. The overall study: Healthy donors and patients showed comparable age, gender and cell yields. Over all samples combined, some 99,000,000 sorted cells were examined. Study-level findings and limits: Any PCR bias toward short templates would affect both groups alike.

All of the sorted populations showed purity greater than 98%. All of the isolated RNA was reverse transcribed, so expressed TCRB transcripts were sequenced. Measured with immunoSEQ multiplex PCR; TCRdb has only the in-frame clones, and not every one. This sample carries approximately 150,000 clones, 9% to 10% of them seen once, and the ten largest clones take approximately 0.65%. In germline, CDR1 is LNHNV, CDR2 YYDKDF (reference sequence). V lost 1 base and J lost 2, with 14 bases in between. This CDR3 has 16 residues. This clone was counted between two and nine times. Its matching antigen is unknown.

The chain carries TRBV15 and TRBJ1-2; possibly TRBD1 for D (5 bases). The sequenced sample consisted of central memory CD4+ T cells from blood. This TCR came from a woman in her thirties or forties in good health. CDR3 in amino acids: CATSRASGTRNYGYTF. CDR3 DNA sequence: TGTGCCACCAGCAGAGCGTCGGGGACTCGGAACTATGGCTACACCTTC.